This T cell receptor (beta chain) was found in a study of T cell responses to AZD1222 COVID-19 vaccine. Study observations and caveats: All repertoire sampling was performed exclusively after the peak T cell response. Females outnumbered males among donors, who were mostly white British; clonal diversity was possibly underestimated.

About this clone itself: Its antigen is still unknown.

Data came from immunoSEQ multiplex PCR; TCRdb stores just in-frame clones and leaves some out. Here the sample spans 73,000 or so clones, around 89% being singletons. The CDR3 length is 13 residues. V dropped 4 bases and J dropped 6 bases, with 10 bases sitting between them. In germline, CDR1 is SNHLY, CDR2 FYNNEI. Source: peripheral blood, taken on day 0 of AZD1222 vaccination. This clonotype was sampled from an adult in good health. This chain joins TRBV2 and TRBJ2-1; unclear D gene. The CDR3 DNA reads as TGTGCCAGCAGTGGAGATTACTTCAATGAGCAGTTCTTC. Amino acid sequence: CASSGDYFNEQFF.